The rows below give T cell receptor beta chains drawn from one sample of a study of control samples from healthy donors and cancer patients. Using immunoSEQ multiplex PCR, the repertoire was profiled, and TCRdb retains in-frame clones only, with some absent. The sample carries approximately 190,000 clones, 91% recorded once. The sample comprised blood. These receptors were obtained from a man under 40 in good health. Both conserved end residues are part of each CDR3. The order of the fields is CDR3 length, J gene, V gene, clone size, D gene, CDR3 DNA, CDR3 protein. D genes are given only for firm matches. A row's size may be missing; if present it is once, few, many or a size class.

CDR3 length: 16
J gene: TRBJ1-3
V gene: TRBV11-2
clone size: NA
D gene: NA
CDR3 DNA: TGTGCCAGCAGCCCCTTCGGGGCCGGAAGAGGAAACACCATATATTTT
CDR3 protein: CASSPFGAGRGNTIYF

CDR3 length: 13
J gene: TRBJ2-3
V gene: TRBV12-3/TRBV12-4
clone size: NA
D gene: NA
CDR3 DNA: TGTGCCAGCAGATGGGAGACGGCAGATACGCAGTATTTT
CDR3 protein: CASRWETADTQYF

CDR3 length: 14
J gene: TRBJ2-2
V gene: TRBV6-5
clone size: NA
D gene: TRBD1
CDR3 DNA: TGTGCCAGCAGAAACAGGGGAAACACCGGGGAGCTGTTTTTT
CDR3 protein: CASRNRGNTGELFF

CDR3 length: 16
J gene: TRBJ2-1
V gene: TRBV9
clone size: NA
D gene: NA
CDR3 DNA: TGTGCCAGCAGCGTAGAGTCGGCGGGACAAAACAATGAGCAGTTCTTC
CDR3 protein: CASSVESAGQNNEQFF

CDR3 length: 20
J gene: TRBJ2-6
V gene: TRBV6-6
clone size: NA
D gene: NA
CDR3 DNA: TGTGCCAGCAGTCCCGGACTGACGGGACAAGCCAACTCTGGGGCCAACGTCCTGACTTTC
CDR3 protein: CASSPGLTGQANSGANVLTF

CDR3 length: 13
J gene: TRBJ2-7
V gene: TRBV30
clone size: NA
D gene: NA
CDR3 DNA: TGTGCCTGGAGAGAAAACGGATCCTACGAGCAGTACTTC
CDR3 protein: CAWRENGSYEQYF

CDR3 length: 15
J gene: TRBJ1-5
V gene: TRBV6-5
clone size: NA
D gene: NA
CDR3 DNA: TGTGCCAGCAGTACTGCACAGGTTAGCAATCAGCCCCAGCATTTT
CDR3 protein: CASSTAQVSNQPQHF

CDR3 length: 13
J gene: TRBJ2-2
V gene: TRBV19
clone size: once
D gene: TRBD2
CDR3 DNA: TGTGCCAGTAGTGGGCTAGCGGGAAGGGAGCTGTTTTTT
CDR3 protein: CASSGLAGRELFF

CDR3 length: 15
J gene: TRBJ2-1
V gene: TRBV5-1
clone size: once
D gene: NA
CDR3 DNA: TGCGCCAGCAGCTTGGCCGGGGCCTCCTACAATGAGCAGTTCTTC
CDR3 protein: CASSLAGASYNEQFF

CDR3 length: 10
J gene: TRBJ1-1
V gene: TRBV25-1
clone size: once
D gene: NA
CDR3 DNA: TGTGCCAGCAGTGACAGGGAAGCTTTCTTT
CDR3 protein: CASSDREAFF

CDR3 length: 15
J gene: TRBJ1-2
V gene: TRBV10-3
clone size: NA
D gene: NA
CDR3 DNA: TGTGCCATCAGTGAGTCAGCAGCCTCTAACTATGGCTACACCTTC
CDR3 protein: CAISESAASNYGYTF

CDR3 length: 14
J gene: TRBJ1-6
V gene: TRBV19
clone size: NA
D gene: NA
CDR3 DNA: TGTGCCAGTAGTATTGTGCTTCAGCGTTCACCCCTCCACTTT
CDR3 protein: CASSIVLQRSPLHF

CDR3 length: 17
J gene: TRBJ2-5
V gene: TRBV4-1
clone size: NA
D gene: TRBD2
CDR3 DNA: TGCGCCAGCAGCCAAGGCAGGCTAGCGGGTACCCAAGAGACCCAGTACTTC
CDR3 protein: CASSQGRLAGTQETQYF